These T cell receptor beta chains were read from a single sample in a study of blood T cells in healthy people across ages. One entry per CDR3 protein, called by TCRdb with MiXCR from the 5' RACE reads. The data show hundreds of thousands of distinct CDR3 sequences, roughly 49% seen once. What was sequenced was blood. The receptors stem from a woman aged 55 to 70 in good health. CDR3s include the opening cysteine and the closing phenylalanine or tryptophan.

CASSLASPRGNTEAFF,TRBV7-9
CASSQNRGSSSYNEQYF,TRBV3-1
CASSFLGAYGYTF,TRBV7-2
CASSQERQSYQETQYF,TRBV14
CASSATMDTQYF,TRBV12-3/TRBV12-4
CSAREGGAIEAFF,TRBV20-1
CASSYGQGISSGYGTDTQYF,TRBV6-2/TRBV6-3
CASSWGVANYGYTF,TRBV27
CASSQRHFTGELFF,TRBV3-1
CASSGTGINEQFF,TRBV27